The next 6 T cell receptor beta chains were all read from a single sample in a study of OX40 agonist ivuxolimab in advanced cancers. Profiled with immunoSEQ multiplex PCR; TCRdb holds only in-frame clones, not every one. The table lists tens of thousands of clones, around 84% of them singletons. The specimen comprised CD4+ or CD8+ T cells sorted from blood, sampled in a trial of the OX40 agonist ivuxolimab. The receptors here all came from an adult with an advanced solid tumor such as melanoma, head and neck, liver or kidney cancer.

This chain connects TRBV5-4 to TRBJ1-1; maybe TRBD1 (6 bases). CDR3 length: 14 amino acids. The germline V gene encodes CDR1 SGHNT and CDR2 YYREEE (reference sequence). V lost 1 base and J 1 base, leaving 8 bases between the germline ends. In nucleotides, the CDR3 is TGTGCCAGCAGCTTGAAAGGGGGGAACACTGAAGCTTTCTTT. Encoded protein: CASSLKGGNTEAFF.

The gene calls are TRBV5-8 and TRBJ2-2; unclear D gene. CDR1 and CDR2 from the germline V gene are SGHTS and YDEGEE. The length of the CDR3 is 14 residues. Trimming took off 2 bases at V and 7 bases at J, with 12 bases between the two ends. This CDR3 is CASSLGPAIGELFF. CDR3 DNA: TGTGCCAGCAGCTTAGGACCAGCTATCGGGGAGCTGTTTTTT. Based on the CDR3 plus reference TRBV5-8 and TRBJ2-2, the full variable domain is EAGVTQSPTHLIKTRGQQATLRCSPISGHTSVYWYQQALGLGLQFLLWYDEGEERNRGNFPPRFSGRQFPNYSSELNVNALELEDSALYLCASSLGPAIGELFFGEGSRLTVL.

CDR3 sequence (DNA): TGTGCCAGCAGTGAAGCAGGGTACAATTCACCCCTCCACTTT. Translation: CASSEAGYNSPLHF. The chain uses TRBV2 and TRBJ1-6; no clear D gene. This CDR3 comprises 14 residues. The germline gives CDR1 SNHLY, CDR2 FYNNEI. The V end lost 0 bases, the J end lost 7 bases, and 7 bases lay between the germline ends.

The gene calls are TRBV11-3 and TRBJ2-7; D uncertain. This CDR3 region has 18 residues. Trimming stripped 0 bases from V and 1 base from J, with 19 bases between. Germline lookup yields CDR1 SGHNT and CDR2 YENEEA. CDR3 sequence reads: CASSLERLGPAPSYEQYF. The DNA for the CDR3 is TGTGCCAGCAGCTTAGAGAGGTTAGGCCCAGCCCCTTCCTACGAGCAGTACTTC.

The chain's CDR3 is CASSIGVASNQPQHF. As DNA, the CDR3 is TGTGCCAGTAGTATAGGGGTGGCGAGCAATCAGCCCCAGCATTTT. The chain joins TRBV19 to TRBJ1-5, with no clear D. The CDR3 runs 15 residues. Between the trimmed V and J ends, which lost 1 base and 1 base, there was a span of 8 bases. Germline V gene sequence: CDR1 LNHDA, CDR2 SQIVND (reference sequence).

This clone turned up a few times. The chain carries TRBV5-1 and TRBJ2-7; 7 nucleotides match TRBD1. Germline V CDR1 and CDR2: SGHRS, YFSETQ. V lost 0 bases and J lost 0; bases outside the gene matches: 6. The length of the CDR3 is 16 residues. CDR3: CASSLGLGQISYEQYF. DNA for the CDR3: TGCGCCAGCAGCTTGGGGTTGGGACAGATCTCCTACGAGCAGTACTTC.